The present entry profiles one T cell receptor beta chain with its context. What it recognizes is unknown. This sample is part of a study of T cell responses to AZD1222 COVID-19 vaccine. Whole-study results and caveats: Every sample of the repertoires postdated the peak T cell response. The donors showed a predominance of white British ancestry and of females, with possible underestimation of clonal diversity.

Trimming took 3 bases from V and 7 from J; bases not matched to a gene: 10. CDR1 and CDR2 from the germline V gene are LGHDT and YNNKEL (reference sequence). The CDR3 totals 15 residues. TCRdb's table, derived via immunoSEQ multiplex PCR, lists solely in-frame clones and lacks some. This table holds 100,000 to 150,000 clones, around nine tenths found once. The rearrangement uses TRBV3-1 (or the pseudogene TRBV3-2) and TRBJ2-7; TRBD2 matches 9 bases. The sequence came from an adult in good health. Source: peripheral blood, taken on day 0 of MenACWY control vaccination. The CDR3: CASSQQASGAKEQYF. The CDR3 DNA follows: TGTGCCAGCAGCCAGCAGGCTAGCGGGGCTAAAGAGCAGTACTTC.